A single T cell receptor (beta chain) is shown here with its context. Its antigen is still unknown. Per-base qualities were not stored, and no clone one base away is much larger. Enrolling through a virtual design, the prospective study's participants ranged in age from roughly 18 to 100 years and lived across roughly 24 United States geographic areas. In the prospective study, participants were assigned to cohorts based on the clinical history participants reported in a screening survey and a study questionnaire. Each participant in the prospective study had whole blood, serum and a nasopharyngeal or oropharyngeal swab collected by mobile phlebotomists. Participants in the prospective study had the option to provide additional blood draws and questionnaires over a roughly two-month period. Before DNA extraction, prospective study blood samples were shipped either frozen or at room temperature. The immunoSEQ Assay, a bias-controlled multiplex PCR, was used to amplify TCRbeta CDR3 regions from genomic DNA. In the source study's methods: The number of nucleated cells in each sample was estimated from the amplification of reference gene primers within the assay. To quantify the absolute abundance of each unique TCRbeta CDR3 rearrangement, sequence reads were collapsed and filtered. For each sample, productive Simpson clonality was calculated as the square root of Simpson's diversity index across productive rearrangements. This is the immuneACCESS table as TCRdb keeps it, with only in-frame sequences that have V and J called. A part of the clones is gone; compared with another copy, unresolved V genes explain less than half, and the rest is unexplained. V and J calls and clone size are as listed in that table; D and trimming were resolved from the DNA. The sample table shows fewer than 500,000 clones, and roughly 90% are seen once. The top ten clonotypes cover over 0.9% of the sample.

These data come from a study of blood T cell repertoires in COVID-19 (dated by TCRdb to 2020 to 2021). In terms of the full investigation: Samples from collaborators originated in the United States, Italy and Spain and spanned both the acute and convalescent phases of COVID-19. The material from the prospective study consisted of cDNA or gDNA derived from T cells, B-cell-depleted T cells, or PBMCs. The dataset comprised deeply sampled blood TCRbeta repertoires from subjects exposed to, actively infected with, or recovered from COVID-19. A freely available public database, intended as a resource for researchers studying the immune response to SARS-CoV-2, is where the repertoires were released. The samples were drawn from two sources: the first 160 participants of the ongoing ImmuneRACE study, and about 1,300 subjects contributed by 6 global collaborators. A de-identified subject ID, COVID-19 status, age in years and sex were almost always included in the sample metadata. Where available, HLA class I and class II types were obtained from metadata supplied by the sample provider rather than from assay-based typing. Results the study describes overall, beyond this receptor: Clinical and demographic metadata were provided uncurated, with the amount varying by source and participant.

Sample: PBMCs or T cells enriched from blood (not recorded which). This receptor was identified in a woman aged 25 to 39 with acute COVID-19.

The DNA sequence is given as TGTGCCAGCAGTGAACCCCAGGGGAGCGCCTACGAGCAGTACTTC. Translation gives CASSEPQGSAYEQYF. The chain joins TRBV2 to TRBJ2-7; the D gene is possibly TRBD1, with 6 bases matching. The CDR3 starts with the cysteine, ends with the phenylalanine, and has 15 residues. The kept DNA is CDR3 alone, 45 bases in frame from the first base. A distance of 13 bases separates the germline ends of V and J, which lose 2 bases and 2 bases respectively. CDR1 and CDR2 are drawn from the germline V gene: SNHLY, FYNNEI.